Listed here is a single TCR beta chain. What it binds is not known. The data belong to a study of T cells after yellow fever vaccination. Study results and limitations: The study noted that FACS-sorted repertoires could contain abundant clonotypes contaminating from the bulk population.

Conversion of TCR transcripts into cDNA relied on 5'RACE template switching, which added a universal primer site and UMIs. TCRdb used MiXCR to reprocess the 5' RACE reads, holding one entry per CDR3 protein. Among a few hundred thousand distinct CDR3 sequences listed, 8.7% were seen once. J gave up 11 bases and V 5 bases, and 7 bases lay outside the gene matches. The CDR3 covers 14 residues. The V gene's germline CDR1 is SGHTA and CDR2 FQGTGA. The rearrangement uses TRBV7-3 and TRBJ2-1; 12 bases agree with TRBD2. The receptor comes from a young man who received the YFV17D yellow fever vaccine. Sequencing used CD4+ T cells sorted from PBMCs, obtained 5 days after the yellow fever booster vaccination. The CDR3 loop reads CASSQTSGGPKQFF. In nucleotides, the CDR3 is TGTGCCAGCAGCCAAACTAGCGGGGGGCCAAAGCAGTTCTTC.